The rows below give T cell receptor beta chains drawn from one sample of a study of blood T cells in healthy people across ages. TCRdb used MiXCR to reprocess the 5' RACE reads, holding one entry per CDR3 protein. The sample holds some 1,000,000 distinct CDR3 sequences; almost 25% are singletons and the top ten take 0.65% to 0.95%. These same records also appear under a second study, on T cells of mothers and their children.

The sequencing input was blood. These receptors were taken from a girl aged 2 to 9 in good health. Each CDR3 is given with its conserved first and last residue. The order of the fields is V gene, clone size, D gene, J gene, CDR3 DNA, CDR3 protein. D genes are given only for firm matches. Part of the rows lack a size; the others show once, few, many or a class for expanded clones.

v_gene: TRBV28; abundance: many; d_gene: -; j_gene: TRBJ2-7; CDR3nt: TGTGCCAGCAGGTCCTACGAGCAGTACTTC; CDR3aa: CASRSYEQYF
v_gene: TRBV3-1; abundance: few; d_gene: -; j_gene: TRBJ2-1; CDR3nt: TGTGCCAGCAGCCAAGCGGCCAGAACCTACGAGCAGTTCTTC; CDR3aa: CASSQAARTYEQFF
v_gene: TRBV29-1; abundance: -; d_gene: TRBD2; j_gene: TRBJ2-1; CDR3nt: TGCAGCGTTGAAGATTTGGCTGGTCTCGGGACTAGCGGATTAAATGAGCAGTTCTTC; CDR3aa: CSVEDLAGLGTSGLNEQFF
v_gene: TRBV29-1; abundance: few; d_gene: -; j_gene: TRBJ1-1; CDR3nt: TGCAGCGTTGAAGGGGGCGATACTGAAGCTTTCTTT; CDR3aa: CSVEGGDTEAFF
v_gene: TRBV11-2; abundance: -; d_gene: TRBD2; j_gene: TRBJ2-7; CDR3nt: TGTGCCAGCAGCTGGACGGATACTAGCGGGAGGCTCCCCGAGCAGTACTTC; CDR3aa: CASSWTDTSGRLPEQYF
v_gene: TRBV12-3/TRBV12-4; abundance: -; d_gene: -; j_gene: TRBJ2-5; CDR3nt: TGTGCCAGCAGTCAGGCCAGGGGCGGGAGAGAGACCCAGTACTTC; CDR3aa: CASSQARGGRETQYF
v_gene: TRBV7-9; abundance: -; d_gene: -; j_gene: TRBJ2-4; CDR3nt: TGTGCCAGCAGCTTAGGAGGTGGGCGGCCTGGGCTGGCCAAAAACATTCAGTACTTC; CDR3aa: CASSLGGGRPGLAKNIQYF
v_gene: TRBV7-2; abundance: many; d_gene: TRBD2; j_gene: TRBJ2-7; CDR3nt: TGTGCCAGCAGCTTAGTACAGCGGGGAAAGTACGAGCAGTACTTC; CDR3aa: CASSLVQRGKYEQYF
v_gene: TRBV12-3/TRBV12-4; abundance: few; d_gene: -; j_gene: TRBJ1-1; CDR3nt: TGTGCCAGCAGTTTGAGCCTGGCCGCTTTCTTT; CDR3aa: CASSLSLAAFF
v_gene: TRBV6-5; abundance: few; d_gene: -; j_gene: TRBJ1-1; CDR3nt: TGTGCCAGCAGTCTACTCGGGACTCCTCGAACTGAAGCTTTCTTT; CDR3aa: CASSLLGTPRTEAFF
v_gene: TRBV20-1; abundance: few; d_gene: TRBD2; j_gene: TRBJ2-3; CDR3nt: TGCAGTGCTAGCCAGACTAGCGGTTACACAGATACGCAGTATTTT; CDR3aa: CSASQTSGYTDTQYF
v_gene: TRBV2; abundance: few; d_gene: TRBD1; j_gene: TRBJ2-5; CDR3nt: TGTGCCAGCAGAGAGACAGGGGAAGAGACCCAGTACTTC; CDR3aa: CASRETGEETQYF
v_gene: TRBV13; abundance: -; d_gene: -; j_gene: TRBJ1-4; CDR3nt: TGTGCCAGCAGCTCAGGGTTCCCTAATGAAAAACTGTTTTTT; CDR3aa: CASSSGFPNEKLFF
v_gene: TRBV7-3; abundance: few; d_gene: TRBD1; j_gene: TRBJ2-6; CDR3nt: TGTGCCAGCAGCCAACAGGGGCCCTCTGGGGCCAACGTCCTGACTTTC; CDR3aa: CASSQQGPSGANVLTF
v_gene: TRBV29-1; abundance: -; d_gene: TRBD2; j_gene: TRBJ2-3; CDR3nt: TGCAGCGTTGAACTAGGAACTAGCGGGGACTATACGCAGTATTTT; CDR3aa: CSVELGTSGDYTQYF
v_gene: TRBV9; abundance: few; d_gene: TRBD1; j_gene: TRBJ2-2; CDR3nt: TGTGCCAGCAGCGTAGGACAGGGCCTTGGGGAGCTGTTTTTT; CDR3aa: CASSVGQGLGELFF
v_gene: TRBV7-9; abundance: -; d_gene: TRBD1; j_gene: TRBJ2-7; CDR3nt: TGTGCCAGCACCTCCGGGACAGAAAATTACGAGCAGTACTTC; CDR3aa: CASTSGTENYEQYF
v_gene: TRBV27; abundance: few; d_gene: -; j_gene: TRBJ1-2; CDR3nt: TGTGCCAGCAGTTTATGGGGGGGGGCCTATGGCTACACCTTC; CDR3aa: CASSLWGGAYGYTF
v_gene: TRBV24-1; abundance: -; d_gene: -; j_gene: TRBJ2-3; CDR3nt: TGTGCCACCAGTGATTTCTTAGGCTCGCAGTATTTT; CDR3aa: CATSDFLGSQYF
v_gene: TRBV29-1; abundance: -; d_gene: TRBD1; j_gene: TRBJ2-5; CDR3nt: TGCAGCGTCCGAGAGGGGGCCAGAAAGACCCAGTACTTC; CDR3aa: CSVREGARKTQYF
v_gene: TRBV7-9; abundance: few; d_gene: TRBD1; j_gene: TRBJ1-2; CDR3nt: TGTGCCAGCAGTCAACAGGGGGCGAACTATGGCTACACCTTC; CDR3aa: CASSQQGANYGYTF
v_gene: TRBV10-3; abundance: -; d_gene: -; j_gene: TRBJ2-6; CDR3nt: TGTGCCATCAGTGGGTTTTTCTCTGGGGCCAACGTCCTGACTTTC; CDR3aa: CAISGFFSGANVLTF
v_gene: TRBV4-2; abundance: -; d_gene: -; j_gene: TRBJ1-2; CDR3nt: TGTGCCAGCAGCCAAGGCCTAACGATCTTGGATAACTATGGCTACACCTTC; CDR3aa: CASSQGLTILDNYGYTF